These T cell receptor beta chains were read from a single sample in a study of blood T cell repertoires in COVID-19. TCRdb's copy holds only in-frame clones and misses some; the assay was immunoSEQ multiplex PCR. Of a few hundred thousand clones in the sample, 92% were seen once. The sample consisted of PBMCs or T cells enriched from blood (not recorded which). These receptors came from a woman aged 25 to 45 who had recovered from COVID-19. Both conserved end residues are part of each CDR3. Fields, in order: D gene, clone size, J gene, V gene, CDR3 protein, CDR3 DNA. A D gene is named only where the DNA matches it firmly. Some rows mark clone size as missing; the rest say once, few, many or name a class of expanded clone.

d_call: TRBD1
clone_size: few
j_call: TRBJ1-5
v_call: TRBV28
cdr3_aa: CASSLRGQAIGNQPQHF
cdr3_nt: TGTGCCAGCAGTTTGAGGGGACAGGCGATTGGCAATCAGCCCCAGCATTTT

d_call: NA
clone_size: NA
j_call: TRBJ1-5
v_call: TRBV28
cdr3_aa: CASSSGPSAQHF
cdr3_nt: TGTGCCAGCAGTTCGGGTCCCTCGGCCCAGCATTTT

d_call: NA
clone_size: NA
j_call: TRBJ1-5
v_call: TRBV15
cdr3_aa: CATSRGLAGNQPQHF
cdr3_nt: TGTGCCACCAGCAGAGGTCTCGCAGGCAATCAGCCCCAGCATTTT

d_call: NA
clone_size: few
j_call: TRBJ2-1
v_call: TRBV7-2
cdr3_aa: CASSFRVSYNEQFF
cdr3_nt: TGTGCCAGCAGCTTCCGTGTCTCCTACAATGAGCAGTTCTTC

d_call: TRBD2
clone_size: once
j_call: TRBJ2-5
v_call: TRBV18
cdr3_aa: CASSPSGAGETQYF
cdr3_nt: TGTGCCAGCTCACCCTCGGGAGCGGGGGAGACCCAGTACTTC

d_call: TRBD2
clone_size: NA
j_call: TRBJ2-1
v_call: TRBV29-1
cdr3_aa: CSASDLAGIYNEQFF
cdr3_nt: TGCAGCGCCTCGGACCTAGCGGGAATCTACAATGAGCAGTTCTTC

d_call: NA
clone_size: NA
j_call: TRBJ2-5
v_call: TRBV5-1
cdr3_aa: CASSLAGEEETQYF
cdr3_nt: TGCGCCAGCAGCTTGGCCGGGGAGGAAGAGACCCAGTACTTC

d_call: NA
clone_size: few
j_call: TRBJ2-1
v_call: TRBV10-3
cdr3_aa: CAISERGIANEQFF
cdr3_nt: TGTGCCATCAGTGAACGGGGGATCGCCAATGAGCAGTTCTTC

d_call: NA
clone_size: NA
j_call: TRBJ1-1
v_call: TRBV15
cdr3_aa: CATSRAQVKTEAFF
cdr3_nt: TGTGCCACCAGCAGAGCGCAGGTGAAGACTGAAGCTTTCTTT

d_call: NA
clone_size: once
j_call: TRBJ1-5
v_call: TRBV7-2
cdr3_aa: CASSLMAGNNQPQHF
cdr3_nt: TGTGCCAGCAGCTTAATGGCAGGGAACAATCAGCCCCAGCATTTT

d_call: NA
clone_size: NA
j_call: TRBJ1-2
v_call: TRBV6-6
cdr3_aa: CASSYLAANYGYTF
cdr3_nt: TGTGCCAGCAGTTACTTGGCAGCTAACTATGGCTACACCTTC

d_call: NA
clone_size: NA
j_call: TRBJ1-1
v_call: TRBV19
cdr3_aa: CACAGPSIEAFF
cdr3_nt: TGTGCCTGTGCGGGTCCGAGCATTGAAGCTTTCTTT

d_call: TRBD1
clone_size: NA
j_call: TRBJ2-2
v_call: TRBV7-8
cdr3_aa: CASSRQGRLNTGELFF
cdr3_nt: TGTGCCAGCAGCCGACAGGGTCGACTGAACACCGGGGAGCTGTTTTTT

d_call: NA
clone_size: NA
j_call: TRBJ2-7
v_call: TRBV6-6
cdr3_aa: CASSYSKGVSYEQYF
cdr3_nt: TGTGCCAGCAGTTACTCGAAAGGGGTCTCCTACGAGCAGTACTTC

d_call: NA
clone_size: few
j_call: TRBJ2-7
v_call: TRBV4-2
cdr3_aa: CASSQVLLGDYEQYF
cdr3_nt: TGTGCCAGCAGCCAAGTTCTCCTAGGGGACTACGAGCAGTACTTC

d_call: TRBD1
clone_size: NA
j_call: TRBJ2-2
v_call: TRBV19
cdr3_aa: CASSAGQGTTGELFF
cdr3_nt: TGTGCCAGTAGTGCGGGACAGGGTACCACCGGGGAGCTGTTTTTT

d_call: NA
clone_size: once
j_call: TRBJ2-2
v_call: TRBV19
cdr3_aa: CASRTAGNTGELFF
cdr3_nt: TGTGCCAGTAGGACGGCAGGGAACACCGGGGAGCTGTTTTTT

d_call: TRBD2
clone_size: once
j_call: TRBJ2-4
v_call: TRBV5-4
cdr3_aa: CASSAALAGAKNIQYF
cdr3_nt: TGTGCCAGCAGCGCAGCACTAGCGGGAGCTAAAAACATTCAGTACTTC

d_call: NA
clone_size: NA
j_call: TRBJ2-2
v_call: TRBV6-5
cdr3_aa: CASNYDRSTGELFF
cdr3_nt: TGTGCCAGCAACTACGACAGATCCACCGGGGAGCTGTTTTTT

d_call: NA
clone_size: NA
j_call: TRBJ1-5
v_call: TRBV4-2
cdr3_aa: CASSQGELNQPQHF
cdr3_nt: TGTGCCAGCAGCCAGGGAGAATTGAATCAGCCCCAGCATTTT

d_call: NA
clone_size: NA
j_call: TRBJ2-3
v_call: TRBV28
cdr3_aa: CASSPQFYTQYF
cdr3_nt: TGTGCCAGCAGTCCCCAGTTTTATACGCAGTATTTT

d_call: NA
clone_size: once
j_call: TRBJ2-4
v_call: TRBV6-2/TRBV6-3
cdr3_aa: CASSYPGLGRGSKNIQYF
cdr3_nt: TGTGCCAGCAGTTACCCCGGCCTGGGGAGAGGATCCAAAAACATTCAGTACTTC

d_call: TRBD1
clone_size: NA
j_call: TRBJ2-7
v_call: TRBV6-2/TRBV6-3
cdr3_aa: CASSTGQGWFEQYF
cdr3_nt: TGTGCCAGCAGTACAGGACAGGGTTGGTTCGAGCAGTACTTC

d_call: NA
clone_size: NA
j_call: TRBJ1-1
v_call: TRBV2
cdr3_aa: CAIIEAFGTEAFF
cdr3_nt: TGTGCCATCATAGAGGCGTTTGGTACTGAAGCTTTCTTT

d_call: NA
clone_size: NA
j_call: TRBJ2-1
v_call: TRBV28
cdr3_aa: CASSFPDNEQFF
cdr3_nt: TGTGCCAGCAGTTTTCCGGACAATGAGCAGTTCTTC

d_call: TRBD2
clone_size: NA
j_call: TRBJ2-1
v_call: TRBV27
cdr3_aa: CAIHASGGNEQFF
cdr3_nt: TGTGCGATCCACGCTAGCGGTGGCAATGAGCAGTTCTTC

d_call: NA
clone_size: NA
j_call: TRBJ1-1
v_call: TRBV5-1
cdr3_aa: CASSLRPESGAFF
cdr3_nt: TGCGCCAGCAGCTTGAGGCCGGAGTCGGGAGCTTTCTTT